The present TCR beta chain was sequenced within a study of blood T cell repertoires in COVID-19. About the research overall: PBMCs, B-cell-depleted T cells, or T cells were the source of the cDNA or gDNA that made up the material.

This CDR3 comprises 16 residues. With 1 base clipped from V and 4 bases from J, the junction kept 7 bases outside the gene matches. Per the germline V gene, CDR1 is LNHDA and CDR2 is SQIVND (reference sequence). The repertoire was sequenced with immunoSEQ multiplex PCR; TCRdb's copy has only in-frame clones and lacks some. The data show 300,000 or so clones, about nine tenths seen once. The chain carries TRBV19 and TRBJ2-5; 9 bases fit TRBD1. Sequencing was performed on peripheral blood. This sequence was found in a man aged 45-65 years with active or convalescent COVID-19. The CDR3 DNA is TGTGCCAGTAGTATAGTGGGACAGGGTGGATCAGAGACCCAGTACTTC. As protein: CASSIVGQGGSETQYF.